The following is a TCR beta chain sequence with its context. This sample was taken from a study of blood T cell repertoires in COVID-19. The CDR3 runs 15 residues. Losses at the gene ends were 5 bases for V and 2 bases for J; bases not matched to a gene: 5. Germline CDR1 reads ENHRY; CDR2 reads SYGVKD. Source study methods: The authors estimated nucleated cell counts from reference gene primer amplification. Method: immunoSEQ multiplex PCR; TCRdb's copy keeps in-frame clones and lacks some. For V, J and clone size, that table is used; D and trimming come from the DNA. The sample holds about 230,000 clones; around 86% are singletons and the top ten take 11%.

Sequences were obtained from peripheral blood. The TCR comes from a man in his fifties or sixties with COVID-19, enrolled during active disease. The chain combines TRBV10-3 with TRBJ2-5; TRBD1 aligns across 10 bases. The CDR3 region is CAISSDRGGQETQYF. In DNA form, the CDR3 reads TGTGCCATCAGTTCGGACAGGGGGGGACAAGAGACCCAGTACTTC.